This T cell receptor (beta chain) was found in a study of T cell changes during pregnancy in multiple sclerosis. The repertoire was sequenced with immunoSEQ multiplex PCR; TCRdb's copy has only in-frame clones and lacks some. Of tens of thousands of clones listed, roughly nine tenths were seen once; the top ten hold less than 6%. The length of the CDR3 is 14 residues. The V end lost 6 bases, the J end lost 6 bases, and 17 bases lay between the germline ends. CDR1 is MNHEY and CDR2 is SVGAGI in the germline V gene. This clonotype was sampled from a female donor with multiple sclerosis, enrolled in a pregnancy study. This chain connects TRBV6-5 to TRBJ1-2; a possible D gene is TRBD1 (6 bases). The sample in question was CD8+ T cells from peripheral blood mononuclear cells, obtained in the first trimester of pregnancy. The CDR3 region has the DNA TGTGCCAGCAGCATTACCGGGGGGGCTGATGGCTACACCTTC. Amino acid sequence: CASSITGGADGYTF.